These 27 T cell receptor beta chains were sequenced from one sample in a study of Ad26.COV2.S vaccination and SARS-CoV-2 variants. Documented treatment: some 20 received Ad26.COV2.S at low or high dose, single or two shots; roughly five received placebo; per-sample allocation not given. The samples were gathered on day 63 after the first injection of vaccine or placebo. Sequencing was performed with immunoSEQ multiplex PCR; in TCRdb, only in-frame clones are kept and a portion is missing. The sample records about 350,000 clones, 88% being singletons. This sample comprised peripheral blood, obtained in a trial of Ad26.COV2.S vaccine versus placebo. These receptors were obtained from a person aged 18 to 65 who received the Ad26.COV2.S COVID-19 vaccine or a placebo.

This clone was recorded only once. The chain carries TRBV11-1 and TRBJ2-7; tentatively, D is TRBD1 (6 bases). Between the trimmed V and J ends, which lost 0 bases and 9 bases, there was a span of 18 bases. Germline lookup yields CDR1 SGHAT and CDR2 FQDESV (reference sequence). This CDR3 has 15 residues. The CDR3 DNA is TGTGCCAGCAGCTTAGCGGCAACTCAGACACAGGGGCAGTACTTC. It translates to CASSLAATQTQGQYF.

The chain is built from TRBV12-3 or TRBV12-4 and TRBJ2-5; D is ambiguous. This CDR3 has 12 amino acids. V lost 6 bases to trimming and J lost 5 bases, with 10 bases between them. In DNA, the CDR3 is TGTGCCAGCAGCCCAACGGTCGAGACCCAGTACTTC. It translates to CASSPTVETQYF.

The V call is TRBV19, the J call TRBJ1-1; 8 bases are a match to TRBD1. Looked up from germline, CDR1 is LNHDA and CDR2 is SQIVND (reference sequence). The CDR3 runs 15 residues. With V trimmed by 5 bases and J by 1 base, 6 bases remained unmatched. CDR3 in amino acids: CASSPADRENTEAFF. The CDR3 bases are TGTGCCAGTAGTCCAGCGGACAGGGAGAACACTGAAGCTTTCTTT.

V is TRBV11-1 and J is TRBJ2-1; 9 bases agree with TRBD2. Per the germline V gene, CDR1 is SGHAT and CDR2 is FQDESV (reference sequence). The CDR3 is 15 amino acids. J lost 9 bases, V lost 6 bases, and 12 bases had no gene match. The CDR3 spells CASRQATGRGGEQFF. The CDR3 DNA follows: TGTGCCAGCAGGCAGGCCACAGGGCGGGGGGGTGAGCAGTTCTTC.

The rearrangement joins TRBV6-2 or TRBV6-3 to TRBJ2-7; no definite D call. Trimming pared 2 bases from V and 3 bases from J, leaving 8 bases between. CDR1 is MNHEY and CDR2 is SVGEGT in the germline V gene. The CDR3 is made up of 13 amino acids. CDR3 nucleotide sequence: TGTGCCAGCAGTTACCCGAACCTCTACGAGCAGTACTTC. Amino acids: CASSYPNLYEQYF.

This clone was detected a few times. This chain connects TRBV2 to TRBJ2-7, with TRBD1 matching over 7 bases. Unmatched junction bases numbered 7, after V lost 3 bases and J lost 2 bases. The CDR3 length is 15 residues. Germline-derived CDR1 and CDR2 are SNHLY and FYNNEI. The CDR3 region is CASSETGQSPYEQYF. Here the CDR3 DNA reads TGTGCCAGCAGTGAGACAGGGCAAAGCCCCTACGAGCAGTACTTC.

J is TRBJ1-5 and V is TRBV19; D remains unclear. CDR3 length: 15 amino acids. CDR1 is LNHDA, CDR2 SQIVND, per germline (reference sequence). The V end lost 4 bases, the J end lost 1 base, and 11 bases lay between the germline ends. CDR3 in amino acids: CASSRVEWSNQPQHF. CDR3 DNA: TGTGCCAGTAGTAGAGTAGAATGGAGCAATCAGCCCCAGCATTTT.

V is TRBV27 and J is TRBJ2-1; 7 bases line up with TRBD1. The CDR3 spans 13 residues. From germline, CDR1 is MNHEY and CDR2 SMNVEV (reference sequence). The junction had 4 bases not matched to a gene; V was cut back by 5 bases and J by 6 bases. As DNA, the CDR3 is TGTGCCAGCAGTCCCGGGACAGTCAATGAGCAGTTCTTC. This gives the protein CASSPGTVNEQFF.

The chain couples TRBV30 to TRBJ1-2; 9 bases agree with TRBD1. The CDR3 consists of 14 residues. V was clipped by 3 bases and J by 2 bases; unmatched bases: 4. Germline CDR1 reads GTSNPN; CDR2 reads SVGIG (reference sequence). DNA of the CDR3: TGTGCCTGGAGCCAGGGACAGGGAAACTATGGCTACACCTTC. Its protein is CAWSQGQGNYGYTF.

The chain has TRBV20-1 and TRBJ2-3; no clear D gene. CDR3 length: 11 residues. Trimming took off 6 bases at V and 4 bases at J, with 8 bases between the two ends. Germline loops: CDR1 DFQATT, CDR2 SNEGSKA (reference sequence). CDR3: CSAWTPDTQYF. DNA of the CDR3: TGCAGTGCCTGGACCCCAGATACGCAGTATTTT.

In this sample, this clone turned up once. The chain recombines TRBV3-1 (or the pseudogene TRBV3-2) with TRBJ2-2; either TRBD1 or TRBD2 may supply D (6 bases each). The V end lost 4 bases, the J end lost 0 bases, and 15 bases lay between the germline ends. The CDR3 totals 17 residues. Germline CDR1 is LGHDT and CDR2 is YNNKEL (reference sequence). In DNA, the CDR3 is TGTGCCAGCAGCCCTCGAAGGGGGGTCCCGAACACCGGGGAGCTGTTTTTT. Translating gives CASSPRRGVPNTGELFF.

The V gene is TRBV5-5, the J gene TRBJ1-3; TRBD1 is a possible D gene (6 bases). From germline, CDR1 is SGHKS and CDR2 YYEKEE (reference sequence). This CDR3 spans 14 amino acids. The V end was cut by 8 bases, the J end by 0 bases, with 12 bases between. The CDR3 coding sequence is TGTGCCAGTCACGGACAGTTCTCTGGAAACACCATATATTTT. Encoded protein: CASHGQFSGNTIYF.

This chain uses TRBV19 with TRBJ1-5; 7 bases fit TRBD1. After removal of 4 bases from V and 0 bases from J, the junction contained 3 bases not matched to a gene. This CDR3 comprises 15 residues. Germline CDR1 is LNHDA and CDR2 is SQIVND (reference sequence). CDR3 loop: CASSRDSYSNQPQHF. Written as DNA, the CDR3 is TGTGCCAGTAGTAGGGACAGTTATAGCAATCAGCCCCAGCATTTT.

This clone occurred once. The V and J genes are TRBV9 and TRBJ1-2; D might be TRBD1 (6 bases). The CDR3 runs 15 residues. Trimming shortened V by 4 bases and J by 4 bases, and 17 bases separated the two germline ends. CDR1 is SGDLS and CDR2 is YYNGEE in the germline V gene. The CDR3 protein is CASSPGAKMGYGYTF. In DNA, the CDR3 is TGTGCCAGCAGCCCAGGGGCCAAGATGGGCTATGGCTACACCTTC.

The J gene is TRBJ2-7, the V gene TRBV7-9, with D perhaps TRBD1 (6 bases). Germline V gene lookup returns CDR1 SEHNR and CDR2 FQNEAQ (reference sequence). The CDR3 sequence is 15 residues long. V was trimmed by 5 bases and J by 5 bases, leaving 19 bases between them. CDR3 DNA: TGTGCCAGCAGCCCGACCGGGACACCGGGCCACGAGCAGTACTTC. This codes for CASSPTGTPGHEQYF.

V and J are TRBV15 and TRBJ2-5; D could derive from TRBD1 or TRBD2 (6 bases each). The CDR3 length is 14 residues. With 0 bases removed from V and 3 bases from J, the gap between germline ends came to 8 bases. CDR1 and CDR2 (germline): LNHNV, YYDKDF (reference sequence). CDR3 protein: CATSREGGKETQYF. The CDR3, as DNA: TGTGCCACCAGCAGAGAGGGGGGCAAAGAGACCCAGTACTTC.

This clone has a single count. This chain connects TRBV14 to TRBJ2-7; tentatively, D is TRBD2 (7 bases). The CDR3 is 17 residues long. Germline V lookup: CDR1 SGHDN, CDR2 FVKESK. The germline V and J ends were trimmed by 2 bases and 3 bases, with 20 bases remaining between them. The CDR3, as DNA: TGTGCCAGCAGCCAAAGGGGGGTCGGACTAGTTGTCTACGAGCAGTACTTC. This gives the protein CASSQRGVGLVVYEQYF.

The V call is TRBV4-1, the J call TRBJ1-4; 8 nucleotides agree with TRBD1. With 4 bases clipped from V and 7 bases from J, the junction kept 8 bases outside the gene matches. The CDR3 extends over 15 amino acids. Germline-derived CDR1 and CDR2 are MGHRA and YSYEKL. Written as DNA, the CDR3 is TGCGCCAGCAGCCGAAGCGGGACAGGAGTTGAAAAACTGTTTTTT. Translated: CASSRSGTGVEKLFF.

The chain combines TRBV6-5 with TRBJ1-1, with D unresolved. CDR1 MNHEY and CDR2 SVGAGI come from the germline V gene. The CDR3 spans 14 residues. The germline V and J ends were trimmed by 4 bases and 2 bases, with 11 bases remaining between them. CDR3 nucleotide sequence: TGTGCCAGCAGTTCCTTACAAGTAAACACTGAAGCTTTCTTT. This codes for CASSSLQVNTEAFF.

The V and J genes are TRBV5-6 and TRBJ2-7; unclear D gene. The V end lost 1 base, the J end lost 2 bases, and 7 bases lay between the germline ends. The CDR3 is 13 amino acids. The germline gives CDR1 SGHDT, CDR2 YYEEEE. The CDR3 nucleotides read TGTGCCAGCAGCTTGCAGTTTCCCTACGAGCAGTACTTC. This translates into CASSLQFPYEQYF.

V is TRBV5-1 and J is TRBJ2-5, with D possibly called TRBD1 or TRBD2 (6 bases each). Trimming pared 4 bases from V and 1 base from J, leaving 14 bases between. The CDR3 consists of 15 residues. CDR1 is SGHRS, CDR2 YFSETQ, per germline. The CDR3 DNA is TGCGCCAGCAGCCCCGGGGGCGTTGTCCAAGAGACCCAGTACTTC. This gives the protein CASSPGGVVQETQYF.

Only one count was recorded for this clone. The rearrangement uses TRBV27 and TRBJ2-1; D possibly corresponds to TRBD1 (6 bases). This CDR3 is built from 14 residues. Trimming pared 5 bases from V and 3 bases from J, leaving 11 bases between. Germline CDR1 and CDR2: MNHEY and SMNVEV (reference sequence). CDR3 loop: CASSTGQNYNEQFF. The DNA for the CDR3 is TGTGCCAGCAGTACAGGACAGAACTACAATGAGCAGTTCTTC.

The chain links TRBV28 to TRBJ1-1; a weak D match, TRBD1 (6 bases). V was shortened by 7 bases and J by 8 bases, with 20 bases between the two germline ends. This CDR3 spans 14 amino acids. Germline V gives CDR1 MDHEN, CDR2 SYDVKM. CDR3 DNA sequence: TGTGCCAGCACCCTCCCACTGATACAGGGAGAAGCTTTCTTT. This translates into CASTLPLIQGEAFF.

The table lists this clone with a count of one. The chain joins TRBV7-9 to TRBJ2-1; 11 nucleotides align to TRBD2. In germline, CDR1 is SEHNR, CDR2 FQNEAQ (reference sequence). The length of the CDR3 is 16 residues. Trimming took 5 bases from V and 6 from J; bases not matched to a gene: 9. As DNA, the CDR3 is TGTGCCAGCAGCCGAAAAATAGCGGGGGGGCCCAATGAGCAGTTCTTC. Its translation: CASSRKIAGGPNEQFF. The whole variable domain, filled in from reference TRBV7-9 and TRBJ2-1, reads DTGVSQNPRHKITKRGQNVTFRCDPISEHNRLYWYRQTLGQGPEFLTYFQNEAQLEKSRLLSDRFSAERPKGSFSTLEIQRTEQGDSAMYLCASSRKIAGGPNEQFFGPGTRLTVL.

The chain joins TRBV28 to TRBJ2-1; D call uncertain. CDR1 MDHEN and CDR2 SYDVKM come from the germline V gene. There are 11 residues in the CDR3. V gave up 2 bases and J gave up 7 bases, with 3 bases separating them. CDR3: CASSLRNEQFF. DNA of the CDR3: TGTGCCAGCAGTTTACGGAATGAGCAGTTCTTC.

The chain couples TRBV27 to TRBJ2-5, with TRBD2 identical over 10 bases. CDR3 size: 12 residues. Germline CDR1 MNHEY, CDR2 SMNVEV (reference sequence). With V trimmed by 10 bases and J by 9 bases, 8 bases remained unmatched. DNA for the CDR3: TGTGCCACGCAAGCGGGAGGGGGGGCCCAGTACTTC. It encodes CATQAGGGAQYF.

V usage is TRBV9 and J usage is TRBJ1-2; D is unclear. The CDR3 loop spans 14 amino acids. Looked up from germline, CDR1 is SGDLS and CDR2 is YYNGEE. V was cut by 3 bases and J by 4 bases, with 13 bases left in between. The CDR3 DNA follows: TGTGCCAGCAGCGCCGCAGCGGTCTCCTATGGCTACACCTTC. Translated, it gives CASSAAAVSYGYTF.